This record covers a single T cell receptor beta chain. The entry originates in a study of blood T cell repertoires in COVID-19. Looking at the study overall: Samples representing acute and convalescent COVID-19 were sourced from the United States, Italy and Spain. The cDNA or gDNA used as material had been derived from T cells, B-cell-depleted T cells, or PBMCs.

In the original workflow: For nucleated cells, counts were estimated from reference gene primer amplification. Repertoires were generated with immunoSEQ multiplex PCR, while TCRdb's copy carries only in-frame clones and drops some. The V and J calls and clone size are taken from that table; D and trimming were inferred from the DNA. The sample has about 62,000 clones; approximately 73% are singletons. Input material: peripheral blood. The TCR sequence derives from a woman between 50 and 59 years old with active or convalescent COVID-19.

The DNA of the CDR3 is TGTGCCAGCAGCTCTTCCTCCCTTGGCTACACCTTC. Translation: CASSSSSLGYTF. This chain links TRBV11-2 with TRBJ1-2; no clear D gene. Trimming shortened V by 4 bases and J by 7 bases, and 10 bases separated the two germline ends. The CDR3 runs to 12 residues. Germline assignment: CDR1 SGHAT and CDR2 FQNNGV.